Listed here are 21 T cell receptor beta chains from one sample, sequenced in a study of Graves' ophthalmopathy and Graves' hyperthyroidism. The study amplified TCR beta CDR3 regions using RNA transcripts. RT-PCR in the first round used HTBI primers; a second-round multiplex PCR followed. TCRdb re-called the multiplex PCR reads through MiXCR, storing one row per CDR3 protein. The sample yields hundreds of thousands of distinct CDR3 sequences, over 40% seen once. What was sequenced was peripheral blood. The origin of the receptors is an adult man with Graves' ophthalmopathy.

With regard to this clonotype: This sequence may be a read error, since a much larger clone differs from it by one base. The chain employs TRBV24-1 and TRBJ2-5; the match to TRBD1 covers 10 bases. The length of the CDR3 is 16 residues. Germline CDR1 is KGHDR and CDR2 is SFDVKD. The chain's CDR3 is CATSDHGTGVQEAQYF. The CDR3 DNA sequence: TGTGCCACCAGTGATCACGGGACAGGGGTTCAAGAGGCCCAGTACTTC.

This clonotype appeared many times. The chain links TRBV10-3 to TRBJ2-2, with D perhaps matching TRBD2 (6 bases). V gave up 11 bases and J gave up 6 bases, with 16 bases separating them. CDR1 and CDR2 from the germline V gene are ENHRY and SYGVKD. This CDR3 is 13 amino acids long. The CDR3 is CAYRGGEAGELFF. CDR3 nucleotides: TGTGCCTACCGGGGAGGCGAGGCCGGGGAGCTGTTTTTT.

J is TRBJ1-1 and V is TRBV7-9, with TRBD1 as a possible D gene (5 bases). V shed 8 bases and J shed 4 bases, with 20 bases lying between them. CDR1 is SEHNR and CDR2 is FQNEAQ in the germline V gene (reference sequence). CDR3 length: 15 amino acids. The CDR3 loop is CASSPIGTGVTEAFF. The CDR3, as DNA: TGTGCCAGCTCACCTATTGGTACAGGCGTCACTGAAGCTTTCTTT.

Of note for this clonotype: The conserved closing phenylalanine or tryptophan is absent in this CDR3, likely reflecting a read error. Because the CDR3's place on the DNA is in doubt, the DNA is left out and the CDR3 is given as listed by TCRdb. V gene TRBV2 combines with J gene TRBJ1-3. Germline CDR1 is SNHLY and CDR2 is FYNNEI. The CDR3 sequence runs 10 residues, both termini included. The CDR3 is CASSARLAGA.

A few counts support this clonotype. V usage is TRBV7-9 and J usage is TRBJ2-6; the match to TRBD1 covers 7 bases. V dropped 3 bases and J dropped 1; count of bases not matched to a gene: 15. The CDR3 runs to 20 residues. The V gene's germline CDR1 is SEHNR and CDR2 FQNEAQ (reference sequence). The CDR3: CASSFWTPRGQRSGANVLTF. The CDR3 nucleotides read TGTGCCAGCAGCTTTTGGACCCCAAGGGGGCAACGATCTGGGGCCAACGTCCTGACTTTC.

The genes are TRBV5-1 and TRBJ1-2, with D tentatively TRBD1 (6 bases). CDR1 is SGHRS, CDR2 YFSETQ, per germline. There are 16 residues in the CDR3. Trimming stripped 0 bases from V and 2 bases from J, with 14 bases between. The CDR3 DNA is TGCGCCAGCAGCTTGGCGACAGGTGGGACGAACTATGGCTACACCTTC. Translating it yields CASSLATGGTNYGYTF.

This clonotype came up many times. The rearrangement uses TRBV2 and TRBJ1-1; tentative D call: TRBD1 (5 bases). The CDR3 covers 14 residues. Trimming took off 8 bases at V and 7 bases at J, with 20 bases between the two ends. Germline V lookup: CDR1 SNHLY, CDR2 FYNNEI. CDR3 DNA sequence: TGTGCCAGCCGAGATGGGGCTGGGTATGGTGAAGCTTTCTTT. This gives the protein CASRDGAGYGEAFF.

This clonotype has ten or more counts. The J gene is TRBJ1-5, the V gene TRBV10-3; D possibly corresponds to TRBD1 (6 bases). V was pared by 8 bases and J by 3 bases, with 17 bases between. CDR1 and CDR2 (germline): ENHRY, SYGVKD. The length of the CDR3 is 15 residues. This chain's CDR3 is CAISDAGQVNQPQHF. As DNA, the CDR3 is TGTGCCATCTCGGATGCGGGACAAGTCAATCAGCCCCAGCATTTT.

CDR3: CATSERRGSAYGYTF. Here the CDR3 DNA reads TGTGCCACCAGTGAGAGGCGCGGCTCAGCGTATGGCTACACCTTC. The V and J genes are TRBV24-1 and TRBJ1-2; D is uncertain. The CDR3 consists of 15 residues. The ends were cut back, 4 bases at V and 5 bases at J, with 16 bases in the middle. Per the germline V gene, CDR1 is KGHDR and CDR2 is SFDVKD.

The CDR3 sequence: CASSPGRGQITEAFF. Here the CDR3 DNA reads TGTGCCAGCAGCCCTGGGAGGGGGCAGATCACTGAAGCTTTCTTT. This chain joins TRBV11-2 and TRBJ1-1; 7 bases match TRBD1. V lost 5 bases and J lost 4; bases outside the gene matches: 10. This CDR3 has 15 residues. Germline-derived CDR1 and CDR2 are SGHAT and FQNNGV.

This clonotype has just one count. This rearrangement joins TRBV10-3 to TRBJ1-2; 8 bases are a match to TRBD1. Per the germline V gene, CDR1 is ENHRY and CDR2 is SYGVKD. V was pared by 0 bases and J by 8 bases, with 11 bases of the junction left unmatched. The length of the CDR3 is 16 residues. CDR3 bases: TGTGCCATCAGTGAGTCGACAGGGGCCAGGGCACTCGGCTACACCTTC. Translation gives CAISESTGARALGYTF.

This rearrangement joins TRBV10-3 to TRBJ2-5, with 8 positions matching TRBD1. Germline V lookup: CDR1 ENHRY, CDR2 SYGVKD. The J segment lost 5 bases and the V segment lost 2 bases, leaving 7 bases of the junction unmatched. The CDR3 is 15 residues long. CDR3 residues: CAISETDRGMETQYF. In nucleotides, the CDR3 is TGTGCCATCAGTGAGACTGACAGGGGCATGGAGACCCAGTACTTC.

This clonotype was detected only a few times. The germline gene is not matched at one end of the junction; a read error may be the cause. This sequence joins TRBV10-3 and TRBJ2-7; D possibly matches TRBD1 or TRBD2 (5 bases each). Germline V lookup: CDR1 ENHRY, CDR2 SYGVKD. The CDR3 length is 15 residues. CDR3 in DNA: TGTGCCAGCAGTTACTCGAGGGCAGGGTCCTACGAGCAGTACTTC. As protein: CASSYSRAGSYEQYF.

A word on this clonotype: The junction departs from germline at one end; a sequencing error may be responsible. This chain uses TRBV7-9 with TRBJ1-4; 8 nucleotides line up with TRBD1. The CDR3 spans 17 residues. Germline V gene lookup returns CDR1 SEHNR and CDR2 FQNEAQ (reference sequence). The CDR3 DNA reads TGCGCCAGCAGCCCAAGACAGGGGTGGAGGGGTAATGAAAAACTGTTTTTT. Residues: CASSPRQGWRGNEKLFF.

V is TRBV2 and J is TRBJ1-5; D gene ambiguous. The CDR3 is 15 residues long. The germline V gene has CDR1 SNHLY and CDR2 FYNNEI. The V gene lost 6 bases and the J gene lost 5 bases, with 17 bases spanning the gap. The CDR3 DNA is TGTGCCAGCAGCCTGGCCGGGTTTACTCATCAGCCCCAGCATTTT. This encodes CASSLAGFTHQPQHF.

This clonotype was recorded many times. CDR3 DNA sequence: TGTGCCAGCAGCTCTCCCCGGAACACTGAAGCTTTCTTT. Amino acid sequence: CASSSPRNTEAFF. The chain couples TRBV7-2 to TRBJ1-1; D ambiguous. The CDR3 loop spans 13 amino acids. V lost 4 bases to trimming and J lost 1 base, with 7 bases between them. Germline V gives CDR1 SGHTA, CDR2 FQGNSA. Variable domain in full (rest from reference TRBV7-2 and TRBJ1-1): GAGVSQSPSNKVTEKGKDVELRCDPISGHTALYWYRQSLGQGLEFLIYFQGNSAPDKSGLPSDRFSAERTGGSVSTLTIQRTQQEDSAVYLCASSSPRNTEAFFGQGTRLTVV.

This clonotype was seen many times. The chain has TRBV14 and TRBJ2-7, with TRBD1 identical over 7 bases. V lost 1 base and J lost 0; bases outside the gene matches: 0. The CDR3 consists of 14 residues. Germline lookup yields CDR1 SGHDN and CDR2 FVKESK. The CDR3 here is CASSQGTGSYEQYF. CDR3 sequence (DNA): TGTGCCAGCAGCCAAGGGACAGGCTCCTACGAGCAGTACTTC.

Turning to this clonotype: The junction shows a germline mismatch at one end, possibly a read error. V is TRBV9 and J is TRBJ2-5; D unresolved. The length of the CDR3 is 13 residues. Germline V CDR1 and CDR2: SGDLS, YYNGEE. CDR3: CASSQDVGETQYF. The CDR3 DNA is TGCGCCAGCAGCCAAGACGTGGGGGAGACCCAGTACTTC.

This clonotype was seen many times. The chain uses TRBV5-8 and TRBJ1-6; no firm D call. Deletions cut 2 bases from V and 12 bases from J, with 6 bases between. This CDR3 region has 11 residues. Germline V gives CDR1 SGHTS, CDR2 YDEGEE. The CDR3 sequence is CASSLIRPLHF. Written as DNA, the CDR3 is TGTGCCAGCAGCTTAATAAGACCCCTCCACTTT.

This clonotype was seen many times. The gene calls are TRBV13 and TRBJ2-5, with 7 bases matching TRBD2. The CDR3 extends over 15 amino acids. From germline, CDR1 is PRHDT and CDR2 FYEKMQ (reference sequence). V was clipped by 5 bases and J by 1 base; unmatched bases: 7. The CDR3 sequence: CASSPGGTIQETQYF. DNA of the CDR3: TGTGCCAGCAGCCCAGGCGGGACTATCCAAGAGACCCAGTACTTC.

J is TRBJ1-4 and V is TRBV4-1; D is undetermined. V dropped 0 bases and J dropped 3 bases, with 17 bases sitting between them. The CDR3 is made up of 18 amino acids. Germline CDR1 is MGHRA and CDR2 is YSYEKL. The CDR3 protein is CASSQDSWALAANEKLFF. The CDR3 DNA follows: TGCGCCAGCAGCCAAGACTCTTGGGCACTTGCAGCTAATGAAAAACTGTTTTTT.